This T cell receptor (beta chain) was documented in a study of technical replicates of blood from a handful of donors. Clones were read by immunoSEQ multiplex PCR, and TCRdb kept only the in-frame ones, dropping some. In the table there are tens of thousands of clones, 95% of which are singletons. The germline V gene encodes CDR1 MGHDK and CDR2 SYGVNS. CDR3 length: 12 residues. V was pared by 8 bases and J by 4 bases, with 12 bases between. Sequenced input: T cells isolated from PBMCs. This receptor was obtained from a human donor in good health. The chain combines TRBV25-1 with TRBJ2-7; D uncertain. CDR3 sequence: CASGQRSYEQYF. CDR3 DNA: TGTGCCAGCGGGCAGAGAAGTTACGAGCAGTACTTC.